These 9 T cell receptor beta chains share one sample of origin, sequenced in a study of blood T cell repertoires in COVID-19. Here immunoSEQ multiplex PCR was the method, and the copy in TCRdb shows in-frame clones only, minus some. The table includes about 440,000 clones, around nine tenths detected once. The sequencing sample was made of PBMCs or T cells enriched from blood (not recorded which). The receptor set was obtained from a woman aged 18-29 years with acute COVID-19.

The V gene is TRBV7-3, the J gene TRBJ2-2; 7 bases match TRBD2. J lost 7 bases, V lost 3 bases, and 8 bases had no gene match. This CDR3 has 15 amino acids. Germline V gene lookup returns CDR1 SGHTA and CDR2 FQGTGA. For the CDR3, the DNA is TGTGCCAGCAGCTTGGGCGGGGGAGGAAACGGGGAGCTGTTTTTT. Protein product: CASSLGGGGNGELFF.

V is TRBV11-3 and J is TRBJ2-4; 7 nucleotides match TRBD1. The V gene end was trimmed by 1 base and the J gene end by 0 bases; junction bases not matched to a gene: 9. The CDR3 is made up of 18 amino acids. Germline V gives CDR1 SGHNT, CDR2 YENEEA. CDR3 sequence (DNA): TGTGCCAGCAGCTTAGGGACAGGAGCACTACTAGCCAAAAACATTCAGTACTTC. It codes for CASSLGTGALLAKNIQYF.

This chain uses TRBV13 with TRBJ2-7; the D gene is possibly TRBD2 (6 bases). This CDR3 contains 16 residues. CDR1 is PRHDT and CDR2 is FYEKMQ in the germline V gene (reference sequence). Trimming left V 2 bases short and J 0 bases short, with 14 bases between. The CDR3 reads CASSLRGAGSSYEQYF. CDR3 DNA sequence: TGTGCCAGCAGCTTACGAGGGGCGGGGAGCTCCTACGAGCAGTACTTC.

The chain combines TRBV9 with TRBJ2-1; D remains unclear. CDR3 size: 13 residues. Between the trimmed V and J ends, which lost 0 bases and 5 bases, there was a span of 6 bases. Germline V gene data show CDR1 as SGDLS and CDR2 as YYNGEE. This CDR3 reads CASSVDSNNEQFF. In nucleotides, the CDR3 is TGTGCCAGCAGCGTAGACAGCAACAATGAGCAGTTCTTC.

The table lists this clone with a count of one. V is TRBV6-1 and J is TRBJ2-5, with a weak D call TRBD2 (5 bases). The CDR3 contains 16 residues. The V end was cut by 4 bases, the J end by 0 bases, with 15 bases between. Germline CDR1 and CDR2: MNHNS and SASEGT. CDR3 protein: CASSGVTSQYQETQYF. CDR3 DNA: TGTGCCAGCAGTGGAGTCACTAGTCAGTACCAAGAGACCCAGTACTTC.

This clone was observed a single time. The chain employs TRBV28 and TRBJ2-6; D perhaps matches TRBD2 (6 bases). CDR1 MDHEN and CDR2 SYDVKM come from the germline V gene. V was shortened by 3 bases and J by 1 base, with 13 bases between the two germline ends. This CDR3 region has 17 residues. CDR3 nucleotides: TGTGCCAGCAGTTTCGGCGGGGCCATATCTGGGGCCAACGTCCTGACTTTC. Residues: CASSFGGAISGANVLTF.

This clone came up once. The chain employs TRBV30 and TRBJ1-4, with a weak D call TRBD1 (6 bases). V lost 1 base to trimming and J lost 7 bases, with 19 bases between them. The germline V gene encodes CDR1 GTSNPN and CDR2 SVGIG (reference sequence). The length of the CDR3 is 16 residues. The CDR3 protein is CAWSGEGGLVSEKLFF. For the CDR3, the DNA is TGTGCCTGGAGTGGGGAAGGGGGTTTAGTGTCTGAAAAACTGTTTTTT.

The chain carries TRBV3-1 (or the pseudogene TRBV3-2) and TRBJ2-7; 11 positions match TRBD1. The V and J ends lost 5 bases and 7 bases, in that order; junction bases with no gene match: 16. CDR1 LGHDT and CDR2 YNNKEL come from the germline V gene (reference sequence). The CDR3 contains 17 residues. This CDR3 reads CASSGDRGTPRTKEQYF. The CDR3 DNA sequence: TGTGCCAGCAGCGGGGACAGGGGGACTCCTAGAACAAAAGAGCAGTACTTC.

This rearrangement joins TRBV9 to TRBJ2-5; D is unresolved. Germline V lookup: CDR1 SGDLS, CDR2 YYNGEE. Trimming shortened V by 2 bases and J by 3 bases, and 14 bases separated the two germline ends. The CDR3 loop spans 15 amino acids. The CDR3 region is CASSVAFWPKETQYF. In DNA, the CDR3 is TGTGCCAGCAGCGTGGCCTTCTGGCCAAAAGAGACCCAGTACTTC.